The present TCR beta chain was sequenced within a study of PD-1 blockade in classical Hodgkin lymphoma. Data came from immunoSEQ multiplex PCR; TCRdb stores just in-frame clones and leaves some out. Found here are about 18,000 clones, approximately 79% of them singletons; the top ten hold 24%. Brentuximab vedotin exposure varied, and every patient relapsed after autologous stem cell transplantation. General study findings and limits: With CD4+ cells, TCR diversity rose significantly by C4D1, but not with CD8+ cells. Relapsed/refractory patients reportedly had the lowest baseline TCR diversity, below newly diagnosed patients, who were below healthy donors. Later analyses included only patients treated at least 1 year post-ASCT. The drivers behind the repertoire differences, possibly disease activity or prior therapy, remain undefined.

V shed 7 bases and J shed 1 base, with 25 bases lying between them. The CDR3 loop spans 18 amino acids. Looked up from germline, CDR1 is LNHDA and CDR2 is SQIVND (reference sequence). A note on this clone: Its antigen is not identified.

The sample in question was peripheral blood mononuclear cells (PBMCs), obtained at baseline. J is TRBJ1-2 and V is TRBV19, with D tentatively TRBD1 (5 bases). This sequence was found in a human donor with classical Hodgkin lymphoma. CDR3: CASTPGLPNTPFNYGYTF. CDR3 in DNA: TGTGCCAGTACCCCGGGACTGCCTAATACTCCCTTTAACTATGGCTACACCTTC. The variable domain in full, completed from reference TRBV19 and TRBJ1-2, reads DGGITQSPKYLFRKEGQNVTLSCEQNLNHDAMYWYRQDPGQGLRLIYYSQIVNDFQKGDIAEGYSVSREKKESFPLTVTSAQKNPTAFYLCASTPGLPNTPFNYGYTFGSGTRLTVV.